This T cell receptor beta chain originates from a study of blood T cells in healthy people across ages. Study-wide points: Roughly linear age-related decline in beta diversity appeared, significant by age roughly 40. The percentage of naive T cells correlated strongly with TCR beta diversity.

In the case of this clonotype: The antigen is undetermined.

A second roughly 6 to 11 cycle PCR used barcoded and J-beta primers. TCRdb ran MiXCR on the 5' RACE reads and lists one entry per CDR3 protein. The top ten hold 20% to 25% of the sample, which has roughly 790,000 distinct CDR3 sequences, roughly two fifths seen once. Trimming cost V 7 bases and J 13 bases; bases outside gene matches: 18. Germline V lookup: CDR1 MNHNY, CDR2 SVGAGI (reference sequence). The CDR3 runs to 15 residues. The sequencing sample was made of blood. The receptor comes from an older woman in good health. The J gene is TRBJ2-1, the V gene TRBV6-6, with 8 bases lining up with TRBD2. The CDR3 coding sequence is TGTGCCAGCACCCGAGCGGGGGACCCCCTAGAGACCCAGTTCTTC. This sequence encodes CASTRAGDPLETQFF.